A single sample gave rise to the 12 T cell receptor beta chains below, sequenced in a study of cytomegalovirus exposure and HLA in healthy donors. The data were produced by immunoSEQ multiplex PCR, yet TCRdb's version contains in-frame clones alone and is incomplete. There are tens of thousands of clones in the sample; approximately 96% occur only once, and around 1.5% lies in the top ten. The sample taken for sequencing was PBMCs. These receptors were obtained from a woman under 30 in good health and CMV-seropositive.

The chain is built from TRBV5-1 and TRBJ2-1; perhaps TRBD1 as D (6 bases). CDR3 length: 16 residues. CDR1 SGHRS and CDR2 YFSETQ come from the germline V gene. Trimming shortened V by 2 bases and J by 6 bases, and 18 bases separated the two germline ends. For the CDR3, the DNA is TGCGCCAGCAGCTTCAATCTAATACAGGGTGGCAATGAGCAGTTCTTC. This gives the protein CASSFNLIQGGNEQFF.

The rearrangement joins TRBV27 to TRBJ2-1; D perhaps matches TRBD2 (6 bases). Per the germline V gene, CDR1 is MNHEY and CDR2 is SMNVEV (reference sequence). Trimming left V 5 bases short and J 0 bases short, with 17 bases between. This CDR3 is built from 17 residues. The CDR3 protein is CASSPGAGPSSYNEQFF. The CDR3 nucleotides are TGTGCCAGCAGTCCCGGAGCGGGTCCCAGCTCCTACAATGAGCAGTTCTTC.

The V and J genes are TRBV9 and TRBJ2-3, with 9 bases lining up with TRBD2. The CDR3 spans 16 residues. V gave up 0 bases and J gave up 1 base; unmatched junction bases: 3. CDR1 SGDLS and CDR2 YYNGEE come from the germline V gene. CDR3: CASSVGGGRGTDTQYF. CDR3 bases: TGTGCCAGCAGCGTAGGGGGCGGGAGGGGCACAGATACGCAGTATTTT.

This clone has a single count. This chain links TRBV13 with TRBJ2-2; 9 nucleotides align to TRBD1. V shed 1 base, J shed 3 bases, and the junction held 15 bases outside the gene matches. This CDR3 contains 20 residues. Looked up from germline, CDR1 is PRHDT and CDR2 is FYEKMQ (reference sequence). CDR3 residues: CASSLDIRHRGPKDTGELFF. The CDR3 DNA reads as TGTGCCAGCAGCTTAGATATTCGGCACAGGGGGCCAAAGGACACCGGGGAGCTGTTTTTT.

The chain is built from TRBV5-6 and TRBJ2-1; 11 nucleotides line up with TRBD2. The CDR3 extends over 17 amino acids. Germline V gene data show CDR1 as SGHDT and CDR2 as YYEEEE. J lost 4 bases, V lost 0 bases, and 6 bases had no gene match. The CDR3 sequence is CASSLELAGVSYNEQFF. The CDR3 nucleotides are TGTGCCAGCAGCTTGGAACTAGCGGGAGTATCATACAATGAGCAGTTCTTC. The entire variable domain, with the rest obtained from reference TRBV5-6 and TRBJ2-1, is as follows: DAGVTQSPTHLIKTRGQQVTLRCSPKSGHDTVSWYQQALGQGPQFIFQYYEEEERQRGNFPDRFSGHQFPNYSSELNVNALLLGDSALYLCASSLELAGVSYNEQFFGPGTRLTVL.

The rearrangement links TRBV29-1 to TRBJ2-7; 8 nucleotides align to TRBD1. Trimming removed 7 bases from V and 1 base from J; junction bases left unmatched: 12. The CDR3 totals 15 residues. From germline, CDR1 is SQVTM and CDR2 ANQGSEA. CDR3 loop: CSAGGGQGSSYEQYF. In DNA form, the CDR3 reads TGCAGCGCGGGCGGAGGACAGGGTTCGTCCTACGAGCAGTACTTC.

This clone has a single count. The chain recombines TRBV27 with TRBJ2-5; 12 bases fit TRBD2. The CDR3 contains 16 residues. The J segment lost 0 bases and the V segment lost 6 bases, leaving 5 bases of the junction unmatched. In germline, CDR1 is MNHEY, CDR2 SMNVEV (reference sequence). CDR3: CASSHGTSGYQETQYF. The CDR3 DNA is TGTGCCAGCAGCCACGGGACTAGCGGGTACCAAGAGACCCAGTACTTC.

The chain couples TRBV11-3 to TRBJ2-1; 7 nucleotides agree with TRBD1. The V gene end was trimmed by 0 bases and the J gene end by 4 bases; junction bases not matched to a gene: 12. The V gene's germline CDR1 is SGHNT and CDR2 YENEEA. The CDR3 is 18 residues long. CDR3 sequence: CASSLEKTGFGQYNEQFF. DNA of the CDR3: TGTGCCAGCAGCTTAGAAAAGACAGGGTTCGGACAATACAATGAGCAGTTCTTC.

The rearrangement links TRBV30 to TRBJ1-4, with D perhaps TRBD1 (6 bases). V was cut by 0 bases and J by 7 bases, with 9 bases left in between. This CDR3 has 13 amino acids. Germline V gives CDR1 GTSNPN, CDR2 SVGIG (reference sequence). CDR3 protein: CAWSVQGGEKLFF. Here the CDR3 DNA reads TGTGCCTGGAGTGTACAGGGCGGTGAAAAACTGTTTTTT.

CDR3 in amino acids: CASSLDRPGGSGNTIYF. The CDR3 region has the DNA TGTGCCAGCAGCTTAGATCGGCCAGGGGGCTCTGGAAACACCATATATTTT. This chain links TRBV11-2 with TRBJ1-3; 7 bases are shared with TRBD1. The CDR3 has 17 amino acids. Trimming removed 0 bases from V and 0 bases from J; junction bases left unmatched: 5. The germline V gene has CDR1 SGHAT and CDR2 FQNNGV.

The V gene is TRBV29-1, the J gene TRBJ1-5, with a possible D match to TRBD1 (5 bases). The CDR3 has 13 residues. The V gene lost 6 bases and the J gene lost 3 bases, with 12 bases spanning the gap. The germline CDR1 and CDR2 sequences are SQVTM and ANQGSEA. The CDR3 loop is CSVRDSFNQPQHF. The CDR3 DNA reads TGCAGCGTGCGGGACTCCTTCAATCAGCCCCAGCATTTT. The full variable domain, with the rest looked up from reference TRBV29-1 and TRBJ1-5, is SAVISQKPSRDICQRGTSLTIQCQVDSQVTMMFWYRQQPGQSLTLIATANQGSEATYESGFVIDKFPISRPNLTFSTLTVSNMSPEDSSIYLCSVRDSFNQPQHFGDGTRLSIL.

The rearrangement links TRBV28 to TRBJ2-2; TRBD1 might be the D (5 bases). The CDR3 length is 14 residues. V was shortened by 5 bases and J by 3 bases, with 10 bases between the two germline ends. Germline CDR1 reads MDHEN; CDR2 reads SYDVKM. CDR3 amino acids: CASSTRAYTGELFF. The CDR3 DNA follows: TGTGCCAGCAGTACCAGGGCTTACACCGGGGAGCTGTTTTTT.